Reported below is one T cell receptor (beta chain). No much larger clonotype is one base removed from it; base qualities were not supplied. The CDR3 spans 17 residues, from the cysteine through the phenylalanine. Solely the CDR3 DNA is kept, with 51 bases framed from the first base. Looking up the germline V gene yields CDR1 ENHRY and CDR2 SYGVKD. V ends up 8 bases short and J 2 bases short, with an unmatched junction base count of 17. The sample is drawn from a study of T cells after yellow fever vaccination (dated by TCRdb to between 2019 and 2020). Regarding the study in general: Libraries from fractions with low cell numbers were prepared with the SMART-Seq v4 Ultra Low Input RNA kit. The cohort comprised two healthy male donors, one aged 18 to 30 and one aged 30 to 40 years. Bulk PBMC replicates and cell subsets were isolated from blood drawn at multiple timepoints before and after both primary and secondary immunization. To follow T-cell clones before and after primary and booster YFV17D yellow fever vaccination, bulk TCR alpha and beta repertoires were sequenced over time.

TCR cDNA was synthesized by 5'RACE template switching, through which a universal primer site and unique molecular identifiers were introduced. Priming for cDNA synthesis came from both the TCR alpha and TCR beta constant segments. Library amplification involved two PCR steps, and the second step added sample barcodes and sequencing adapters. Libraries were sequenced on Illumina HiSeq 2500 (2x100 bp) or NovaSeq (2x150 bp). Under the source paper's analysis protocol: MIGEC was used to demultiplex reads and collapse the reads into UMI consensus sequences, and MiXCR was used for V(D)J alignment. Clonotypes responding to the vaccine were identified with edgeR on replicate PBMC samples, with the criteria of FDR below 0.01 and a log2 fold change above 5 up to day 15. CD4 or CD8 identity was assigned to each bulk clonotype according to whether the clonotype was present at higher abundance in the sequenced CD4 repertoire or the sequenced CD8 repertoire. Clonotypes enriched at least 10-fold in dextramer-positive over dextramer-negative fractions were defined as NS4B-specific, and CD4-biased clonotypes were excluded. The public reads were quality trimmed at Q25 with fastp and then assembled into clones with MiXCR by TCRdb, keeping productive beta chains. One record per CDR3 amino acid sequence lists the most common genes and DNA. The V and J calls shown here were made by TCRdb, not taken from the authors' results. The sample includes 50,000 to 60,000 distinct CDR3 sequences, with about 6.6% observed a single time. The top ten constitute approximately 25% of the sample.

What the authors observed across the whole study: A small share of clonotypes was detected in both CD4 and CD8 compartments, with the overlap likely arising from convergent recombination. Computational filtering was needed because FACS-sorted repertoires could contain abundant contaminating clonotypes from the bulk population. After the booster, most clones that had expanded after primary vaccination were detected again (over 95% of CD4 and around 88% of CD8), suggesting broad maintenance of memory. Only a couple of donors were included in the study, so the extent to which the findings can be generalized is limited. Compared with the primary T-cell response, the secondary T-cell response was faster but weaker, reaching its peak on day 5 rather than on day 15.

The sample's treatment or condition, from its label and the paper: live attenuated yellow fever vaccine strain. A standard Ficoll-Paque protocol was used to isolate PBMCs from peripheral blood. Epitope-specific CD8 T cells were sorted with a dextramer loaded with the yellow fever NS4B epitope peptide, and anti-CD3 and anti-CD8 staining was applied. TriZol was used to extract RNA from bulk PBMCs, CD4 and CD8 fractions, and dextramer-positive and dextramer-negative fractions. The clonotype originates from a man aged 18 to 30 who received the YFV17D yellow fever vaccine. The sample in question was CD8+ T cells not binding an NS4B(214-222) dextramer, sorted from PBMCs, obtained roughly 46 days after the first yellow fever vaccination. The sample's cell subset or site label is to be understood as: NS4B epitope dextramer-negative CD8 T cells. The rearrangement combines TRBV10-3 with TRBJ2-5; TRBD2 lines up with 7 middle nucleotides. At the DNA level, the sequence is TGTGCCATCGGTCCGACAGCGGGACTTCTAATTCAAGAGACCCAGTACTTC. Its translation is CAIGPTAGLLIQETQYF.